Described below is a single T cell receptor beta chain sequence and its context. The data were obtained in a study of T cell changes during pregnancy in multiple sclerosis. The V gene end was trimmed by 1 base and the J gene end by 7 bases; junction bases not matched to a gene: 6. Per germline, CDR1 KGHSH and CDR2 LQKENI. The CDR3 consists of 14 residues. Only in-frame clones appear in the TCRdb table, and some are missing; sequencing was by immunoSEQ multiplex PCR. The table has 35,000 to 55,000 clones, 70% to 90% seen once. This receptor was obtained from a female donor with multiple sclerosis, enrolled in a pregnancy study. The rearrangement uses TRBV18 and TRBJ1-2; TRBD1 matches 7 bases. The sample in question was CD4+ T cells from peripheral blood mononuclear cells, obtained after pregnancy. The CDR3 DNA sequence: TGTGCCAGCTCACCACTGACAGGGAAGGGTGGCTACACCTTC. Protein sequence: CASSPLTGKGGYTF.